These 4 T cell receptor beta chains were sequenced from one sample in a study of T cell responses to AZD1222 COVID-19 vaccine. Generated by immunoSEQ multiplex PCR, the TCRdb table keeps only in-frame clones and is missing some. The data show about 37,000 clones, over 75% seen once. Source: peripheral blood, taken 28 days after the second AZD1222 dose. Every receptor here comes from an adult who received the AZD1222 COVID-19 vaccine.

The chain couples TRBV7-3 to TRBJ1-3, with 12 bases matching TRBD1. Germline V gives CDR1 SGHTA, CDR2 FQGTGA. V was pared by 1 base and J by 4 bases, with 8 bases of the junction left unmatched. The CDR3 totals 18 residues. The CDR3 DNA follows: TGTGCCAGCAGCTTAAACTCGTGGGACAGGGGGCTCGGAAACACCATATATTTT. Translated: CASSLNSWDRGLGNTIYF.

The chain employs TRBV6-5 and TRBJ2-3, with unresolved D. This CDR3 is built from 13 residues. Trimming pared 2 bases from V and 3 bases from J, leaving 6 bases between. Germline V gene data show CDR1 as MNHEY and CDR2 as SVGAGI. The CDR3 spells CASSYDQTDTQYF. CDR3 bases: TGTGCCAGCAGTTACGACCAGACAGATACGCAGTATTTT.

The gene calls are TRBV6-5 and TRBJ1-2; D gene ambiguous. The germline CDR1 and CDR2 sequences are MNHEY and SVGAGI. The CDR3 has 13 amino acids. The V and J ends lost 6 bases and 6 bases respectively, with 14 bases between them. The chain's CDR3 is CASSYIRGDGYTF. CDR3 sequence (DNA): TGTGCCAGCAGCTACATTCGGGGAGATGGCTACACCTTC.

This clone has only one observation. V usage is TRBV7-8 and J usage is TRBJ1-5, with D tentatively TRBD1 (5 bases). The germline gives CDR1 SGHVS, CDR2 FQNEAQ. The CDR3 extends over 15 amino acids. Trimming took off 1 base at V and 8 bases at J, with 15 bases between the two ends. The CDR3, as DNA: TGTGCCAGCAGCTTAGGTTTTGGCAGGGAGGAGCCCCAGCATTTT. Protein sequence: CASSLGFGREEPQHF.